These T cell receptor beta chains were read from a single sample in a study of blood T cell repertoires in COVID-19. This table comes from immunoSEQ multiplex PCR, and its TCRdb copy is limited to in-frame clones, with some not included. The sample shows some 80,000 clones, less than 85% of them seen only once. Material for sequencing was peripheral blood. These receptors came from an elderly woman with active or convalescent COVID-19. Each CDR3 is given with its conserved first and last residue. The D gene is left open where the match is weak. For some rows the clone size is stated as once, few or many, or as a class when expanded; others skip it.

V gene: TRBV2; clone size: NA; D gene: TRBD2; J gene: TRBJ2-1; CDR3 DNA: TGTGCCAGCAGTGAAGATTTAGCGGGGATTTTCTACAATGAGCAGTTCTTC; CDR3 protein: CASSEDLAGIFYNEQFF
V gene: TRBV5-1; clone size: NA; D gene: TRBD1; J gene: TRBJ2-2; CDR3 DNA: TGCGCCAGCAGCTTCCAGGGGGCTGCCGGGGAGCTGTTTTTT; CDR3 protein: CASSFQGAAGELFF
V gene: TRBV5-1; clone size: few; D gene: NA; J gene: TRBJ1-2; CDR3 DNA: TGCGCCAGCAGCTTCTCCACGGGAACCTATGGCTACACCTTC; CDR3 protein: CASSFSTGTYGYTF
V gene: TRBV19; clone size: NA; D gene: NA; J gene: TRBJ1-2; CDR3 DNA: TGTGCCAGTAGTCGCACCGGGGACTATGGCTACACCTTC; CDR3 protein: CASSRTGDYGYTF
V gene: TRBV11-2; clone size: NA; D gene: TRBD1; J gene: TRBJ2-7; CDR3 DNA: TGTGCCAGCAGGGGGATGGGACAGGGAGGCTACGAGCAGTACTTC; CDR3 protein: CASRGMGQGGYEQYF
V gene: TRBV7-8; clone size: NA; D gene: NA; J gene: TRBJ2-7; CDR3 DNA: TGTGCCAGCAGCTTAGCGGGTTACGGGAGCTCCTACGAGCAGTACTTC; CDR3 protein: CASSLAGYGSSYEQYF
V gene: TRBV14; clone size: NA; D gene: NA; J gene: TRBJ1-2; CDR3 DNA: TGTGCCAGCAGCCAAGTAATGGGCAGGGCTCATGGCTACACCTTC; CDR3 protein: CASSQVMGRAHGYTF
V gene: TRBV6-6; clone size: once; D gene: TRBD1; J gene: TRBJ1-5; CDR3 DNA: TGTGCCAGCAGTCCCCCCGGGACAGGGGGCGCGAGCAATCAGCCCCAGCATTTT; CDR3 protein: CASSPPGTGGASNQPQHF
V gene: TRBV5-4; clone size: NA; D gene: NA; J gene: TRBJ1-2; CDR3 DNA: TGTGCCATTCCCCTCGGGGGGGCGGACTATGGCTACACCTTC; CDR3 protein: CAIPLGGADYGYTF
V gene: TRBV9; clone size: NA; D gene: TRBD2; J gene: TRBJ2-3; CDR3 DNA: TGTGCCAGCAGCGTAGTGGGTAGCGGGGGGTCGTCAGATACGCAGTATTTT; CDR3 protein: CASSVVGSGGSSDTQYF